The clone carrying this T cell receptor (beta chain) has a handful of counts. No antigen is known for it. The source of the sample is a study of cytomegalovirus exposure and HLA in healthy donors. Study-level background: HLA-typed donors were the source of 83 million or so unique TCRs held in an early data release. Study-level results: The investigators catalogued 150 to 200 TCR beta chains as cytomegalovirus-associated. CMV antigen specificity was confirmed in vitro for a few CMV-associated chains. HLA-A and HLA-B allele assignments for most subjects were reportedly predicted accurately using TCR beta sequences.

The primer mix had 60 Vbeta and 13 Jbeta primers. The method was immunoSEQ multiplex PCR; TCRdb's version includes in-frame clones alone and lacks a portion of them. The sample has around 140,000 clones; more than 60% are singletons. This CDR3 region has 11 residues. Germline-derived CDR1 and CDR2 are MGHDK and SYGVNS. Trimming at V came to 6 bases and at J to 9 bases, leaving 2 bases not matched to a gene. V is TRBV25-1 and J is TRBJ2-1; 7 nucleotides align to TRBD1. The specimen sequenced was PBMCs. This receptor was identified in a female donor in good health and CMV-seronegative. CDR3: CASRRTGEQFF. CDR3 bases: TGTGCCAGCAGAAGGACAGGTGAGCAGTTCTTC.